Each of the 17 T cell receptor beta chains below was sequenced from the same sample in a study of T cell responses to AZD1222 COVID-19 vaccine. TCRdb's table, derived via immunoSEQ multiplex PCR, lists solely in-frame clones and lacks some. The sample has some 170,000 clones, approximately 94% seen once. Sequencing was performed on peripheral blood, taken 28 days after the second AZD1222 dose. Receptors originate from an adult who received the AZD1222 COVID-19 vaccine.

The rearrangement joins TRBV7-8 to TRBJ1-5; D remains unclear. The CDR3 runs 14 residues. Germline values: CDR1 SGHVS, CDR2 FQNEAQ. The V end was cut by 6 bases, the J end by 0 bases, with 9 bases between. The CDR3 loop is CASSFADSNQPQHF. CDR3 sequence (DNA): TGTGCCAGCAGTTTTGCGGATAGCAATCAGCCCCAGCATTTT.

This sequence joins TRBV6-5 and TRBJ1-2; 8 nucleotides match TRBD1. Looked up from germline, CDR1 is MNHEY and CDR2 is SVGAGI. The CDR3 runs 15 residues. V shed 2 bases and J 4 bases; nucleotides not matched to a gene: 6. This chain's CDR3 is CASSYTGQGSYGYTF. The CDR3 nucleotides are TGTGCCAGCAGTTACACAGGACAGGGATCCTATGGCTACACCTTC.

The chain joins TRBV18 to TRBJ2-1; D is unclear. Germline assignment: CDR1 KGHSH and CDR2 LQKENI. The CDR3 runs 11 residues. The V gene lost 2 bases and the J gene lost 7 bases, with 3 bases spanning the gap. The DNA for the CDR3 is TGTGCCAGCTCACCAATGAATGAGCAGTTCTTC. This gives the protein CASSPMNEQFF. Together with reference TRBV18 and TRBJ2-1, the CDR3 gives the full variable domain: NAGVMQNPRHLVRRRGQEARLRCSPMKGHSHVYWYRQLPEEGLKFMVYLQKENIIDESGMPKERFSAEFPKEGPSILRIQQVVRGDSAAYFCASSPMNEQFFGPGTRLTVL.

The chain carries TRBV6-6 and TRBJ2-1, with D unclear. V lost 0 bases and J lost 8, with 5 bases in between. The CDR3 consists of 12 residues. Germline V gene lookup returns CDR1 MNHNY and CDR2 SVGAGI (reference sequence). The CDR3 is CASSYSSHEQFF. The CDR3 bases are TGTGCCAGCAGTTACTCTTCTCATGAGCAGTTCTTC.

This CDR3 is CASSLAGSWGVFGYTF. CDR3 coding DNA: TGTGCCAGCAGCTTGGCCGGTTCGTGGGGGGTGTTTGGCTACACCTTC. V usage is TRBV5-4 and J usage is TRBJ1-2, with D possibly matching TRBD1 (5 bases). The germline V gene encodes CDR1 SGHNT and CDR2 YYREEE (reference sequence). V lost 0 bases to trimming and J lost 7 bases, with 19 bases between them. CDR3 length equals 16 residues. The full variable domain, with the rest looked up from reference TRBV5-4 and TRBJ1-2, is ETGVTQSPTHLIKTRGQQVTLRCSSQSGHNTVSWYQQALGQGPQFIFQYYREEENGRGNFPPRFSGLQFPNYSSELNVNALELDDSALYLCASSLAGSWGVFGYTFGSGTRLTVV.

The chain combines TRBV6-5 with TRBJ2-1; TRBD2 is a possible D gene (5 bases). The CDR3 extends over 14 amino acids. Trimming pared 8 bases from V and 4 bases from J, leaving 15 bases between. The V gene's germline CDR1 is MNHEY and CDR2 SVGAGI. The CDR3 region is CASQSGSVYNEQFF. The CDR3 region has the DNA TGTGCCAGCCAAAGCGGAAGTGTTTACAATGAGCAGTTCTTC.

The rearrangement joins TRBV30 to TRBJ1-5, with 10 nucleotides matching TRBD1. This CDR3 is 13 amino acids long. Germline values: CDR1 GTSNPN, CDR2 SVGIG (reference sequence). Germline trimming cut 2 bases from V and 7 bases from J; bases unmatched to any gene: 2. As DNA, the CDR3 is TGTGCCTGGAGTCGGGACAGGGGACAGCCCCAGCATTTT. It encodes CAWSRDRGQPQHF.

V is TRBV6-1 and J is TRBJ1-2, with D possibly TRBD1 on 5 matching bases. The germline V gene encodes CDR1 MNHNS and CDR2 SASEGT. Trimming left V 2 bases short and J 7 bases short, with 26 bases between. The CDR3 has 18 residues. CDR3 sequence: CASSEIGPRGGPGGGYTF. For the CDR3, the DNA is TGTGCCAGCAGTGAAATAGGGCCGCGGGGAGGCCCCGGGGGTGGCTACACCTTC.

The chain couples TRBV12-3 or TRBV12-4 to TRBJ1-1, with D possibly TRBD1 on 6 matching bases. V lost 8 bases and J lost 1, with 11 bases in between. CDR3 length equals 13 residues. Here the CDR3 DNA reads TGTGCCAGCTGGATAGGGGGGAACACTGAAGCTTTCTTT. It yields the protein CASWIGGNTEAFF.

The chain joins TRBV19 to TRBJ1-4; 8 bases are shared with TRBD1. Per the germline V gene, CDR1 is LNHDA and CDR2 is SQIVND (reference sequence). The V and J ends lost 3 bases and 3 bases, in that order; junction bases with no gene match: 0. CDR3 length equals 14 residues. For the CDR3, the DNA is TGTGCCAGTAGTATGGGACAGGCTAATGAAAAACTGTTTTTT. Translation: CASSMGQANEKLFF.

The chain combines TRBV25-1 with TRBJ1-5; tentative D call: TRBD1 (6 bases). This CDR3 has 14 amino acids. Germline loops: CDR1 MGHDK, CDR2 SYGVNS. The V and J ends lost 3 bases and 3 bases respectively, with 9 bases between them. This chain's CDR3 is CASSEAGANQPQHF. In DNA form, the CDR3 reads TGTGCCAGCAGTGAGGCAGGGGCCAATCAGCCCCAGCATTTT.

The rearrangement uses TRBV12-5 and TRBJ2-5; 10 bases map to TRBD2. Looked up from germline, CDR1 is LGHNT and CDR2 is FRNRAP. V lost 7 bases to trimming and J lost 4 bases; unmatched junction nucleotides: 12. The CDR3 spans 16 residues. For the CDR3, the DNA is TGTGCTAGTGCCCCCGGACTAGCGGTGGGTCGAGAGACCCAGTACTTC. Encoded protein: CASAPGLAVGRETQYF.

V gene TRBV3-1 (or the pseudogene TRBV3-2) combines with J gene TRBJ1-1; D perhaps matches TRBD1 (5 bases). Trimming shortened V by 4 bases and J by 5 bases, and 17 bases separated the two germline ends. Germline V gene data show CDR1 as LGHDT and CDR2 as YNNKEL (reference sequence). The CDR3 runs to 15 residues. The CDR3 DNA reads TGTGCCAGCAGCCCTACTCGGACGAAGGGGACTGAAGCTTTCTTT. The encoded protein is CASSPTRTKGTEAFF.

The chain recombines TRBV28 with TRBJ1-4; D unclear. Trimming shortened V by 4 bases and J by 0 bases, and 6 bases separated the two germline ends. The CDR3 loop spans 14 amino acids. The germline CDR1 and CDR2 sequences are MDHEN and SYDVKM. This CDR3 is CASSSGATNEKLFF. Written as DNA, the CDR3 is TGTGCCAGCAGTTCCGGCGCAACTAATGAAAAACTGTTTTTT.

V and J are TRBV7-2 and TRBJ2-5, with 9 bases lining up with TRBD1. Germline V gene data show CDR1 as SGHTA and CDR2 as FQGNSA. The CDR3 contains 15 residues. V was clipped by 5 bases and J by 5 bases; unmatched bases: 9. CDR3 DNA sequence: TGTGCCAGCAGCACACAGGGACAGGGTTGGGAGACCCAGTACTTC. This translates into CASSTQGQGWETQYF.

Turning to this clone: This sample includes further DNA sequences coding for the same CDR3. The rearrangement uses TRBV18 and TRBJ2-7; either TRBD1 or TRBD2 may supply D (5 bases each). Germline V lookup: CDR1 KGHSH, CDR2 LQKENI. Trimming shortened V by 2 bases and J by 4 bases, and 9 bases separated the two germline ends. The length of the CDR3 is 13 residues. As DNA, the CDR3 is TGTGCCAGCTCACCAGGGGGAGTGTACGAGCAGTACTTC. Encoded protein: CASSPGGVYEQYF.

The CDR3 DNA sequence: TGTGCCACCTGGGGGCAAGGAGCCTACGAGCAGTACTTC. This codes for CATWGQGAYEQYF. The chain joins TRBV6-5 to TRBJ2-7, with D possibly being TRBD1 (6 bases). Between the trimmed V and J ends, which lost 10 bases and 2 bases, there was a span of 15 bases. Looked up from germline, CDR1 is MNHEY and CDR2 is SVGAGI. CDR3 size: 13 residues.